The 2 T cell receptor beta chains below were found in one sample sequenced in a study of blood T cell repertoires in COVID-19. Measured with immunoSEQ multiplex PCR; TCRdb has only the in-frame clones, and not every one. The sample lists around 270,000 clones; roughly 91% were seen once. Material for sequencing was peripheral blood. The receptor source for this set is a man in his forties with acute or convalescent COVID-19.

J is TRBJ1-1 and V is TRBV6-4; the match to TRBD1 covers 7 bases. Germline V gives CDR1 MRHNA, CDR2 SNTAGT. There are 15 residues in the CDR3. V was pared by 7 bases and J by 2 bases, with 10 bases of the junction left unmatched. CDR3 nucleotides: TGTGCCAGCAACCGGACAGGCCCACCAAACACTGAAGCTTTCTTT. It encodes CASNRTGPPNTEAFF.

The sample holds one count of this clone. The sample contains more than one DNA sequence encoding this CDR3. V and J are TRBV19 and TRBJ1-5, with D maybe TRBD1 (5 bases). The germline V gene has CDR1 LNHDA and CDR2 SQIVND (reference sequence). The CDR3 is 13 amino acids. Trimming took off 3 bases at V and 7 bases at J, with 10 bases between the two ends. CDR3 amino acids: CASSIQGGQPQHF. DNA of the CDR3: TGTGCCAGTAGTATCCAGGGTGGGCAGCCCCAGCATTTT.